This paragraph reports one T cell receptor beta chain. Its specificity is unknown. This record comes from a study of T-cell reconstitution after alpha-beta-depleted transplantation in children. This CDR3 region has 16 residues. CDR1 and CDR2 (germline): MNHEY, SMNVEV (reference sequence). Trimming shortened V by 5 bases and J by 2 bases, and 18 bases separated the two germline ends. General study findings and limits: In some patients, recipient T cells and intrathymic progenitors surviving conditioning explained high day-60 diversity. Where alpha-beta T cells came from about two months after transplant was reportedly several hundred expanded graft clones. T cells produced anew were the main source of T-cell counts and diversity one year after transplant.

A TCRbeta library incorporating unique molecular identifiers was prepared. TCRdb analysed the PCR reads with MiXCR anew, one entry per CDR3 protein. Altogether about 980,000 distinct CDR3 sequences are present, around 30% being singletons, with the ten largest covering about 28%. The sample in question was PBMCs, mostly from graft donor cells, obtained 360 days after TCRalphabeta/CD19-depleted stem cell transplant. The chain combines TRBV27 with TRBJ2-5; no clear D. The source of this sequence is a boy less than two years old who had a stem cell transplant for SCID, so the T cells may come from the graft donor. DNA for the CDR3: TGTGCCAGCAGTGCCTTCCCCCAACGCCCTCAAGAGACCCAGTACTTC. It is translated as CASSAFPQRPQETQYF.